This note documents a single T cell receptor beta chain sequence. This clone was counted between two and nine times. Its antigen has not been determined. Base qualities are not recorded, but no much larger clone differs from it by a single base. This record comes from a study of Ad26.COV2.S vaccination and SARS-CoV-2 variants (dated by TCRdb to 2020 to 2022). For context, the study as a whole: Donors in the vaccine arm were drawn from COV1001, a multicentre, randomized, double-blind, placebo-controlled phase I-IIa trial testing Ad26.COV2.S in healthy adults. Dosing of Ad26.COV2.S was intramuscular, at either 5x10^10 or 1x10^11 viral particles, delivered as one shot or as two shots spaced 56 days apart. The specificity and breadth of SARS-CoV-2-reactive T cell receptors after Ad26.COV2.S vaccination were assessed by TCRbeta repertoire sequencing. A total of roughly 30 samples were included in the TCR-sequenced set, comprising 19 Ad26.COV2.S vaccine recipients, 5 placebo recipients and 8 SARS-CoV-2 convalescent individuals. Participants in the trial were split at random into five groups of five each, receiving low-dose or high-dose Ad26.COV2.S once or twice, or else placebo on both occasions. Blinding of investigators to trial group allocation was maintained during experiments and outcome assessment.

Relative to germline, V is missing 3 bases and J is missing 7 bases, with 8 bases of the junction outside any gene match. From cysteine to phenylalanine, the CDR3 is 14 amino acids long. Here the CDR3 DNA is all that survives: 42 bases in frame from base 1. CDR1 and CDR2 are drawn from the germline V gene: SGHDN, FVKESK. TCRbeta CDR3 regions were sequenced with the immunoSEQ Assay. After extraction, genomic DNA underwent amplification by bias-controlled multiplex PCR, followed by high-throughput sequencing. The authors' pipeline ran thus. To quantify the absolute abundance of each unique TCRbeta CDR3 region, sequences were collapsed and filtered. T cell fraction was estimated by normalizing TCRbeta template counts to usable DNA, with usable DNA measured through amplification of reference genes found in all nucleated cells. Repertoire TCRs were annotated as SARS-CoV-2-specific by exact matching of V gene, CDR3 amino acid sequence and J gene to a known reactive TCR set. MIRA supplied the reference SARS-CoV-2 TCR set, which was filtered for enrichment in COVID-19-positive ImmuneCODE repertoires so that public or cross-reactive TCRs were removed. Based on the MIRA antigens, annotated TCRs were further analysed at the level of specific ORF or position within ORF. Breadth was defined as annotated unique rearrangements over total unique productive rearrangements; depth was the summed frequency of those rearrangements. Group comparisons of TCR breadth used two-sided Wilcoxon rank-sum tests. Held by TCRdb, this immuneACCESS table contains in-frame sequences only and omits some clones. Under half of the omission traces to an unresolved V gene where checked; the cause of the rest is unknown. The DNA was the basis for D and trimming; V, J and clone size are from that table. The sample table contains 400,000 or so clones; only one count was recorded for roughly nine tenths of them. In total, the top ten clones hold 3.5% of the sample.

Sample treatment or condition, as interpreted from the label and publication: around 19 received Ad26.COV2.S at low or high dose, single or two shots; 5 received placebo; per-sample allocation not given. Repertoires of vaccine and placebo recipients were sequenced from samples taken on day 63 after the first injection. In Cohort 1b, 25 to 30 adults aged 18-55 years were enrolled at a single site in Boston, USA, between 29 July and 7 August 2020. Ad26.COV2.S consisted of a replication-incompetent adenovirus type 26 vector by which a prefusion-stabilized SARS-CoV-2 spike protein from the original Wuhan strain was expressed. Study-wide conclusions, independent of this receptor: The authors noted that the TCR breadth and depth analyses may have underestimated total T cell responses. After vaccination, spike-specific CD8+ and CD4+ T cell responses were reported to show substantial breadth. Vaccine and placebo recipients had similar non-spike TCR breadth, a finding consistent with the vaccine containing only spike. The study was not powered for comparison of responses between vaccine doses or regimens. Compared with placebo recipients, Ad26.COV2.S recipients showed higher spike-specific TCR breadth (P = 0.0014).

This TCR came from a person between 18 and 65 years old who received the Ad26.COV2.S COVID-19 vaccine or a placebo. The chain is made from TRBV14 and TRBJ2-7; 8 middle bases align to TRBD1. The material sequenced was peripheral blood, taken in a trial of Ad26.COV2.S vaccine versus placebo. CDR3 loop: CASSQFGTGLEQYF. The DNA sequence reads TGTGCCAGCAGCCAGTTCGGGACAGGACTGGAGCAGTACTTC.